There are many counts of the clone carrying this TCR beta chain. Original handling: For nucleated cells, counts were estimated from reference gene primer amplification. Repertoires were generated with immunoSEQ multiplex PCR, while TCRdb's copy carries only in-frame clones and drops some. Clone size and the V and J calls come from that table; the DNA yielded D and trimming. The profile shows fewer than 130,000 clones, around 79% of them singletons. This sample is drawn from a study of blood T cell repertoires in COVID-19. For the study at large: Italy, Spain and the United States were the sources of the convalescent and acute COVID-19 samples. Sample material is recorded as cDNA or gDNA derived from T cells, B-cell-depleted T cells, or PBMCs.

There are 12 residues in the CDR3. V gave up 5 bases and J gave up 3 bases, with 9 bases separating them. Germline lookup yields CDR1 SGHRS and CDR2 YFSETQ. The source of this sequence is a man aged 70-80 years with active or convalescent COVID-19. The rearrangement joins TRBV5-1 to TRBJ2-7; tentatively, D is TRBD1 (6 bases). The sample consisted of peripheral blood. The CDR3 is CASSKQGYEQYF. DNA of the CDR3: TGCGCCAGCAGTAAACAGGGCTACGAGCAGTACTTC. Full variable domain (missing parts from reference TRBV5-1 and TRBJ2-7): KAGVTQTPRYLIKTRGQQVTLSCSPISGHRSVSWYQQTPGQGLQFLFEYFSETQRNKGNFPGRFSGRQFSNSRSEMNVSTLELGDSALYLCASSKQGYEQYFGPGTRLTVT.